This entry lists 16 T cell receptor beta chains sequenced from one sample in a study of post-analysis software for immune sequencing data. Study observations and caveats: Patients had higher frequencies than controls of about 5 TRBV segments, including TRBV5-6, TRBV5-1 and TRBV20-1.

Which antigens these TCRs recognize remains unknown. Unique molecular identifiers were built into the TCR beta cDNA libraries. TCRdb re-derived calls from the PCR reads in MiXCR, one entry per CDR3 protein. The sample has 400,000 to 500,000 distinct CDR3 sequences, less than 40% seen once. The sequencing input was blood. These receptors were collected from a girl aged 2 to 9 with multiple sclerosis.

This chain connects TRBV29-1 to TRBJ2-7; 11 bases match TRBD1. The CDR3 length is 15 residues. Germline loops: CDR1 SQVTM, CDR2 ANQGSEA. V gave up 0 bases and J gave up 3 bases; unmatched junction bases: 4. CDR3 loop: CSVEEWDRGNYEQYF. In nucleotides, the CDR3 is TGCAGCGTTGAAGAATGGGACAGGGGGAACTACGAGCAGTACTTC.

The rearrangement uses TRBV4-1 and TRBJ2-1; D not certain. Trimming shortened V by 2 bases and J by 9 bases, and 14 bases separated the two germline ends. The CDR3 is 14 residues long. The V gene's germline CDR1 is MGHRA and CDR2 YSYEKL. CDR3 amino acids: CASSQPTGRSEQFF. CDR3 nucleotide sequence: TGCGCCAGCAGCCAACCTACTGGACGGTCTGAGCAGTTCTTC.

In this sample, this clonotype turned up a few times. CDR3 nucleotide sequence: TGTGCCATCAGTGAACAGGGGAGACTCTACGAGCAGTACTTC. As protein: CAISEQGRLYEQYF. The chain combines TRBV10-3 with TRBJ2-7, with 7 bases that match TRBD1. Germline values: CDR1 ENHRY, CDR2 SYGVKD. Trimming removed 3 bases from V and 3 bases from J; junction bases left unmatched: 5. There are 14 residues in the CDR3.

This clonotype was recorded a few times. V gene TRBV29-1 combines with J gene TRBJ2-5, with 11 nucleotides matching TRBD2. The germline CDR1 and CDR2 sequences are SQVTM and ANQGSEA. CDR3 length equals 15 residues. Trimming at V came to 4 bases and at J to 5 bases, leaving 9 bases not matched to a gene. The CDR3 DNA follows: TGCAGCGTTGCTATCAATAGCGGGAGGGCCGAGACCCAGTACTTC. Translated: CSVAINSGRAETQYF.

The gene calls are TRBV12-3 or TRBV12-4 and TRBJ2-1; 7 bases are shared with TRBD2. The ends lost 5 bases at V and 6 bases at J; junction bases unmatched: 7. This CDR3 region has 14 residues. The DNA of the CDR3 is TGTGCCAGCAGTCGGGACTATCCTCCCAATGAGCAGTTCTTC. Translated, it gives CASSRDYPPNEQFF.

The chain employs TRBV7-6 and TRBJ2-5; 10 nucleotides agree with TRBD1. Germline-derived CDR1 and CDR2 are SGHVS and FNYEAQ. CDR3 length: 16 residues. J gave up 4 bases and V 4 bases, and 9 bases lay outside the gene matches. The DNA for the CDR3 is TGTGCCAGCAGCTCCCAAGGACAGGGGGTGCGAGAGACCCAGTACTTC. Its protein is CASSSQGQGVRETQYF.

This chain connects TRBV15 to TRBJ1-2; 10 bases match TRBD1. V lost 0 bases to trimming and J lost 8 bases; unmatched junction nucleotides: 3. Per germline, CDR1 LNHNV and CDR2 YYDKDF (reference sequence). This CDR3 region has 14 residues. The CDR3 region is CATSRETGGGGYTF. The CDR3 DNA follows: TGTGCCACCAGCAGAGAGACAGGGGGCGGCGGCTACACCTTC.

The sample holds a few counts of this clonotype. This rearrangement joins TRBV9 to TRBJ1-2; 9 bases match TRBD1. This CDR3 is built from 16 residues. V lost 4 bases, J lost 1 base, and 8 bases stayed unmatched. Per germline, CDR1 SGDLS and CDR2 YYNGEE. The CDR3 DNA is TGTGCCAGCAGCCAGGGGACAGGGCTCTATAACTATGGCTACACCTTC. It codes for CASSQGTGLYNYGYTF.

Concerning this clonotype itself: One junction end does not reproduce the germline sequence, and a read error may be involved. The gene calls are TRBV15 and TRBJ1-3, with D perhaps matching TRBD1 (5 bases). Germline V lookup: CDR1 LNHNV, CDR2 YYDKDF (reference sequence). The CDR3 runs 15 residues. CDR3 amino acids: CATSRDRLPGNAIYF. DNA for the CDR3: TGTGCCACCAGCCGAGACAGACTCCCTGGAAACGCCATATATTTT.

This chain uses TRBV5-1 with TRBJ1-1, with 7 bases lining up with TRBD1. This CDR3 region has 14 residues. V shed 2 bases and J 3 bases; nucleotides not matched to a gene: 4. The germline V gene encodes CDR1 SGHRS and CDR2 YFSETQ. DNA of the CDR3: TGCGCCAGCAGCTTCCAGGACAGGCACACTGAAGCTTTCTTT. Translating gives CASSFQDRHTEAFF.

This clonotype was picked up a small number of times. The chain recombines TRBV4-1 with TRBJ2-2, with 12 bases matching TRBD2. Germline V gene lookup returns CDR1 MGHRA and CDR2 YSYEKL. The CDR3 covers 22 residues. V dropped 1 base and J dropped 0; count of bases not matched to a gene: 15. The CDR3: CASSQASLAGGLRYANTGELFF. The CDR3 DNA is TGCGCCAGCAGCCAAGCTTCTCTAGCGGGGGGGCTACGATATGCGAACACCGGGGAGCTGTTTTTT.

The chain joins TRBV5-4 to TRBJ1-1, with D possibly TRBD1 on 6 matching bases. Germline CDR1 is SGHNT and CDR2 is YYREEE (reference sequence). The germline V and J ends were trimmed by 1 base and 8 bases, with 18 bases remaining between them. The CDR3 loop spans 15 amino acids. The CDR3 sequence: CASSLRGKTRYEAFF. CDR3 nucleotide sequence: TGTGCCAGCAGCTTGAGGGGGAAGACTAGATACGAAGCTTTCTTT.

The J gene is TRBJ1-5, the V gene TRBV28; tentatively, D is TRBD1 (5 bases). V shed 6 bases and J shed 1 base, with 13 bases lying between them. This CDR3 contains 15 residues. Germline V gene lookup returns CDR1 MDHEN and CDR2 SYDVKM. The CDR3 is CASRNRGVSNQPQHF. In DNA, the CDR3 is TGTGCCAGCAGGAACCGAGGGGTAAGCAATCAGCCCCAGCATTTT.

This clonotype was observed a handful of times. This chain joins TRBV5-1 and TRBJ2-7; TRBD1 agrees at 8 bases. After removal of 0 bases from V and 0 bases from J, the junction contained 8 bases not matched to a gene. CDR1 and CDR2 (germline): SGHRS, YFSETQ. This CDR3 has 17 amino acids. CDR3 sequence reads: CASSLASGQENSYEQYF. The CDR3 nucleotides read TGCGCCAGCAGCTTGGCGTCGGGACAGGAAAACTCCTACGAGCAGTACTTC.

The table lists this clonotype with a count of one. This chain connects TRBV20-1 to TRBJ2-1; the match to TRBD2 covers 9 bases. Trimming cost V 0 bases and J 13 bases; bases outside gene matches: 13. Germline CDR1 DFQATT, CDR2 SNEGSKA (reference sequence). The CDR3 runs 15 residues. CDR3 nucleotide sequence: TGCAGTGCTAGAGAAGGAGCGGGGGGCCAGGAGACCCAGTTCTTC. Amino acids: CSAREGAGGQETQFF.

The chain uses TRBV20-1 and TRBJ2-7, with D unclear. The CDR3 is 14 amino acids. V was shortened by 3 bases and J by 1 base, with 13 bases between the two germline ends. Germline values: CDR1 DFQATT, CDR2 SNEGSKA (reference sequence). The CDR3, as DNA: TGCAGTGCTAGCGTAAGTCCGACTTCCTACGAGCAGTACTTC. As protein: CSASVSPTSYEQYF.